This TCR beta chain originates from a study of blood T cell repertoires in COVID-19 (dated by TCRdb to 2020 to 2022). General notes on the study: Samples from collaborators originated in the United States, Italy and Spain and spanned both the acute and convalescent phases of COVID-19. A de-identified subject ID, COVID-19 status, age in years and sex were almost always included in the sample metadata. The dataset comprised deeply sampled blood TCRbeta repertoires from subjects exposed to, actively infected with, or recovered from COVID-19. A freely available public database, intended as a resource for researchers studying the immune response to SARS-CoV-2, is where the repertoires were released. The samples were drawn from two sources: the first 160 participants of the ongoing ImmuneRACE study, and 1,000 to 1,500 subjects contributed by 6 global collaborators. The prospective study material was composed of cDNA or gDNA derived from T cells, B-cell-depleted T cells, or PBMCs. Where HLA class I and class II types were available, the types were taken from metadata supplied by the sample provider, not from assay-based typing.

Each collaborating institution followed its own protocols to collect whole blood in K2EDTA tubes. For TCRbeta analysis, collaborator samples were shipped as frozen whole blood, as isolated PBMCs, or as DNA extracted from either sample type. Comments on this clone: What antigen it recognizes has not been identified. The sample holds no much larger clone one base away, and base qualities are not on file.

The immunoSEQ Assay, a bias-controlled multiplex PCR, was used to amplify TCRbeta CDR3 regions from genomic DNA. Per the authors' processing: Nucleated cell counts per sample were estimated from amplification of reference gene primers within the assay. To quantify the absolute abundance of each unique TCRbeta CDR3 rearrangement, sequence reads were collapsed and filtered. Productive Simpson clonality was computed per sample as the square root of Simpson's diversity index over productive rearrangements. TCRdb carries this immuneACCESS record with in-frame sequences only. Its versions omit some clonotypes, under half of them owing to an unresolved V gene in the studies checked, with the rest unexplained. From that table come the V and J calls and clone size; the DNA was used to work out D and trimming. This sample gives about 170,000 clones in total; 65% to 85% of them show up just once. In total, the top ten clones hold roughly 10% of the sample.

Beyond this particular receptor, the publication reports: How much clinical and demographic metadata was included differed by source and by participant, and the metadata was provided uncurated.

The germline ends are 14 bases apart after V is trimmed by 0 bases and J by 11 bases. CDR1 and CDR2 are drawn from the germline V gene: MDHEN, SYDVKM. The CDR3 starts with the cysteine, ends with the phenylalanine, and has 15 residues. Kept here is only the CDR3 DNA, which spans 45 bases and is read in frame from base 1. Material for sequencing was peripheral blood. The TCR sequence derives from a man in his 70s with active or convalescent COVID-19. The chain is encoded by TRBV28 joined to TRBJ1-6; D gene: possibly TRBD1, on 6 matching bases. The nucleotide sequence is TGTGCCAGCAGTTTATGGGCCAGGGGACATACACCCCTCCACTTT. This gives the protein CASSLWARGHTPLHF.